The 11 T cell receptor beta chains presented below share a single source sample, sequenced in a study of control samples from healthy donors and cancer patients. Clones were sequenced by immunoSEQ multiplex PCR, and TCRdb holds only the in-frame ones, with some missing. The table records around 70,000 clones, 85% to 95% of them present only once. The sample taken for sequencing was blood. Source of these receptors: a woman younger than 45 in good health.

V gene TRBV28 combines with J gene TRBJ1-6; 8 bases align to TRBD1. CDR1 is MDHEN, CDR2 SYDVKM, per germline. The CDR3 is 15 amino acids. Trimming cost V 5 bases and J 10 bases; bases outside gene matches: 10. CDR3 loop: CASSRAGQGASPLHF. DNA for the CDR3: TGTGCCAGCAGTCGGGCCGGACAGGGCGCCTCACCCCTCCACTTT.

The CDR3 sequence is CAGDRGNTEAFF. The CDR3 DNA reads as TGTGCCGGTGACAGGGGAAACACTGAAGCTTTCTTT. The J gene is TRBJ1-1, the V gene TRBV30; TRBD1 agrees at 8 bases. V was pared by 8 bases and J by 2 bases, with 4 bases of the junction left unmatched. CDR3 length equals 12 residues. Germline CDR1 is GTSNPN and CDR2 is SVGIG (reference sequence).

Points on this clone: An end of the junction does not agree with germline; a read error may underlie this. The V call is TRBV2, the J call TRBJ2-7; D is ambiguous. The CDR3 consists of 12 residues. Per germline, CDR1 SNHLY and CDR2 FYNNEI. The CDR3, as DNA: TGTGCCAGCAGTGAGACGACGGCCGTCCCGTTTTTC. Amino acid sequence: CASSETTAVPFF.

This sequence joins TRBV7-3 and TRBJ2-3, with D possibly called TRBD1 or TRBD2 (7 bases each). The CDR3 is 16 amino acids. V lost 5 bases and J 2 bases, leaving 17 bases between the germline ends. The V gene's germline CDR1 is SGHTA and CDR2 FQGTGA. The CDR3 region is CASSPQGGGHTDTQYF. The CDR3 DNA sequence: TGTGCCAGCAGCCCCCAGGGGGGGGGACACACAGATACGCAGTATTTT.

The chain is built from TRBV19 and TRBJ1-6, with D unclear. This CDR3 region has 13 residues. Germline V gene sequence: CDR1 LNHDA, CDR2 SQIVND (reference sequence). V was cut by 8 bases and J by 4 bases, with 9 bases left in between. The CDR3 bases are TGTGCCAGTGTCTCGGGATATAATTCACCCCTCCACTTT. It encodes CASVSGYNSPLHF.

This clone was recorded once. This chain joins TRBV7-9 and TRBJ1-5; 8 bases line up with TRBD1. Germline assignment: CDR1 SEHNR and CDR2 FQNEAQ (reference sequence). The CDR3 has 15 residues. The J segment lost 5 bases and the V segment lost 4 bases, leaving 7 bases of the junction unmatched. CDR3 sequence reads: CASSSDRVRHQPQHF. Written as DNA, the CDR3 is TGTGCCAGCAGCTCGGACAGGGTTCGGCATCAGCCCCAGCATTTT.

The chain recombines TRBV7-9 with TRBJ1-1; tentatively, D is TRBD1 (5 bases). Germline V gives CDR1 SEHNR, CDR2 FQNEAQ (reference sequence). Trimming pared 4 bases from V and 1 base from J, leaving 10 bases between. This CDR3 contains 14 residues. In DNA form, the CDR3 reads TGTGCCAGCAGCTCTGGGGCGTCGAACACTGAAGCTTTCTTT. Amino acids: CASSSGASNTEAFF.

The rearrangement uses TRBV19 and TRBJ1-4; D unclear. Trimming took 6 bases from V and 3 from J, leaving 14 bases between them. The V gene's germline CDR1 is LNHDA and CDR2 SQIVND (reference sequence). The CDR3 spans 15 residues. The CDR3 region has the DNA TGTGCCAGTAGGAAGGGCGGTGTTGCTAATGAAAAACTGTTTTTT. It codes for CASRKGGVANEKLFF.

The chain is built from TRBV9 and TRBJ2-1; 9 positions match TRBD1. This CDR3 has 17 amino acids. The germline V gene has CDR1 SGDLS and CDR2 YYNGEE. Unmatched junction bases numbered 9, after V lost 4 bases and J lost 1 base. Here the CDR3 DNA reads TGTGCCAGCAGCTTTCGGACAGGGGAGGGGTCCTACAATGAGCAGTTCTTC. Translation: CASSFRTGEGSYNEQFF.

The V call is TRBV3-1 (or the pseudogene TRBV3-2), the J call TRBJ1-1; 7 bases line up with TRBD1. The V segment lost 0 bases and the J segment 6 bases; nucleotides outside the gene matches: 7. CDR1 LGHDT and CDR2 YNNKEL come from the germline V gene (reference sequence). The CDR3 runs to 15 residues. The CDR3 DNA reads TGTGCCAGCAGCCAAGATAAGCAGGGGGGCGCTGAAGCTTTCTTT. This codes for CASSQDKQGGAEAFF.

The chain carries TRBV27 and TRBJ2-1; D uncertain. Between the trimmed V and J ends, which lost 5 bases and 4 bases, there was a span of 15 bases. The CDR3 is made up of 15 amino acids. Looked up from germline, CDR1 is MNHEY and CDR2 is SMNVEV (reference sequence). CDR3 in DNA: TGTGCCAGCAGTGAGACTCGTTCGAAGTACAATGAGCAGTTCTTC. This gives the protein CASSETRSKYNEQFF.